The 32 T cell receptor beta chains reported below all come from one sample, sequenced in a study of cytomegalovirus exposure and HLA in healthy donors. It was with 60 Vbeta and 13 Jbeta primers that the PCR ran. Only in-frame clones appear in the TCRdb table, and some are missing; sequencing was by immunoSEQ multiplex PCR. Here the sample spans about 200,000 clones, 80% to 90% being singletons. The source material was PBMCs. These receptors were collected from a man aged 25-40 years in good health and CMV-seronegative.

The V gene is TRBV19, the J gene TRBJ2-7; 7 bases align to TRBD1. Unmatched junction bases numbered 6, after V lost 1 base and J lost 3 bases. The V gene's germline CDR1 is LNHDA and CDR2 SQIVND (reference sequence). This CDR3 region has 15 residues. CDR3 DNA: TGTGCCAGTAGTATAGCCACAGGGGTTGGCTACGAGCAGTACTTC. It yields the protein CASSIATGVGYEQYF.

The chain couples TRBV7-3 to TRBJ2-3; perhaps TRBD2 as D (7 bases). Per germline, CDR1 SGHTA and CDR2 FQGTGA. The CDR3 contains 17 residues. V dropped 8 bases and J dropped 2 bases, with 23 bases sitting between them. The CDR3 is CASGHPGGGMVTDTQYF. CDR3 DNA sequence: TGTGCCAGCGGCCACCCGGGGGGCGGAATGGTCACAGATACGCAGTATTTT.

The chain recombines TRBV6-5 with TRBJ2-2; D unresolved. Germline V lookup: CDR1 MNHEY, CDR2 SVGAGI. The CDR3 contains 14 residues. V was pared by 6 bases and J by 6 bases, with 14 bases between. The chain's CDR3 is CASSPRIRAGELFF. CDR3 nucleotides: TGTGCCAGCAGCCCTCGGATTCGGGCCGGGGAGCTGTTTTTT.

CDR3 bases: TGTGCCAGCAGTCGAGCGCGGCCGAATACCGCGAACACCGGGGAGCTGTTTTTT. Amino acid sequence: CASSRARPNTANTGELFF. The genes are TRBV2 and TRBJ2-2; no clear D. Per the germline V gene, CDR1 is SNHLY and CDR2 is FYNNEI. This CDR3 is built from 18 residues. V was clipped by 5 bases and J by 0 bases, with 19 bases between them.

The chain couples TRBV5-1 to TRBJ1-1, with TRBD1 as a possible D gene (6 bases). Trimming cost V 0 bases and J 0 bases, with 21 bases left between them. This CDR3 is built from 19 residues. CDR1 and CDR2 from the germline V gene are SGHRS and YFSETQ. The CDR3 protein is CASSLAIQLPGVLNTEAFF. CDR3 coding DNA: TGCGCCAGCAGCTTGGCCATCCAGTTACCAGGGGTCCTGAACACTGAAGCTTTCTTT.

The V call is TRBV7-9, the J call TRBJ1-4; D is unclear. Trimming took off 5 bases at V and 3 bases at J, with 13 bases between the two ends. Germline CDR1 SEHNR, CDR2 FQNEAQ (reference sequence). The CDR3 extends over 15 amino acids. CDR3 sequence: CASSGVGRANEKLFF. In nucleotides, the CDR3 is TGTGCCAGCAGCGGGGTAGGGAGGGCTAATGAAAAACTGTTTTTT.

This chain joins TRBV6-5 and TRBJ2-7; weak D call: TRBD1 (6 bases). This CDR3 region has 13 residues. V was shortened by 7 bases and J by 0 bases, with 10 bases between the two germline ends. In germline, CDR1 is MNHEY, CDR2 SVGAGI. CDR3 sequence: CASKRQVSYEQYF. The CDR3 DNA reads TGTGCCAGCAAGAGACAGGTCTCCTACGAGCAGTACTTC.

J is TRBJ1-2 and V is TRBV18; D not resolved. The CDR3 totals 14 residues. V gave up 4 bases and J gave up 5 bases, with 14 bases separating them. Per the germline V gene, CDR1 is KGHSH and CDR2 is LQKENI. CDR3 DNA: TGTGCCAGCTCACGTTCTTCCAGTTTATATGGCTACACCTTC. Translating gives CASSRSSSLYGYTF.

This clone was seen once. The V gene is TRBV5-1, the J gene TRBJ2-1; 11 bases line up with TRBD2. J gave up 6 bases and V 3 bases, and 5 bases lay outside the gene matches. The CDR3 loop spans 15 amino acids. Germline V gene sequence: CDR1 SGHRS, CDR2 YFSETQ. The DNA for the CDR3 is TGCGCCAGCAGCTCCGGACTAGCGGGTCCCAATGAGCAGTTCTTC. This encodes CASSSGLAGPNEQFF.

V is TRBV5-6 and J is TRBJ1-2, with D perhaps TRBD1 (5 bases). CDR3 length: 15 residues. Germline V gives CDR1 SGHDT, CDR2 YYEEEE. V gave up 2 bases and J gave up 4 bases, with 15 bases separating them. The CDR3, as DNA: TGTGCCAGCAGCTTAAAGGGGCGACTAGGCTATGGCTACACCTTC. Translated, it gives CASSLKGRLGYGYTF.

The chain couples TRBV7-9 to TRBJ2-2; D is unclear. CDR3 size: 15 residues. Germline CDR1 is SEHNR and CDR2 is FQNEAQ (reference sequence). The V end was cut by 2 bases, the J end by 1 base, with 8 bases between. The DNA of the CDR3 is TGTGCCAGCAGCTTAAATGAGAAGAACACCGGGGAGCTGTTTTTT. It translates to CASSLNEKNTGELFF. Full variable domain (remainder filled in from reference TRBV7-9 and TRBJ2-2): DTGVSQNPRHKITKRGQNVTFRCDPISEHNRLYWYRQTLGQGPEFLTYFQNEAQLEKSRLLSDRFSAERPKGSFSTLEIQRTEQGDSAMYLCASSLNEKNTGELFFGEGSRLTVL.

CDR3 nucleotides: TGTGCCACCAGCGACGTTCTGGACAGGGGCTACGAGCAGTACTTC. Residues: CATSDVLDRGYEQYF. V and J are TRBV15 and TRBJ2-7, with TRBD1 identical over 9 bases. The germline V gene encodes CDR1 LNHNV and CDR2 YYDKDF (reference sequence). The CDR3 runs to 15 residues. V gave up 5 bases and J gave up 3 bases; unmatched junction bases: 8.

The chain links TRBV7-2 to TRBJ2-1; 8 bases map to TRBD2. The CDR3 is 16 residues long. Germline trimming cut 1 base from V and 7 bases from J; bases unmatched to any gene: 9. Germline lookup yields CDR1 SGHTA and CDR2 FQGNSA. The CDR3 loop is CASSLEGTSRRNEQFF. The CDR3 DNA reads TGTGCCAGCAGCTTAGAAGGGACTAGTAGGAGAAATGAGCAGTTCTTC.

The CDR3 protein is CASGSSNQPQHF. CDR3 nucleotide sequence: TGTGCCAGCGGCTCTAGCAATCAGCCCCAGCATTTT. The chain recombines TRBV28 with TRBJ1-5; D call uncertain. This CDR3 region has 12 residues. Trimming took off 8 bases at V and 0 bases at J, with 5 bases between the two ends. CDR1 MDHEN and CDR2 SYDVKM come from the germline V gene.

The V call is TRBV4-3, the J call TRBJ2-2, with D unresolved. V shed 5 bases and J shed 1 base, with 14 bases lying between them. This CDR3 is 16 amino acids long. Germline V lookup: CDR1 LGHNA, CDR2 YSLEER. The CDR3 region has the DNA TGCGCCAGCAGCAGCTCACCGATTGGGAACACCGGGGAGCTGTTTTTT. This translates into CASSSSPIGNTGELFF.

The chain couples TRBV18 to TRBJ2-7, with a weak D call TRBD2 (6 bases). The CDR3 covers 15 residues. V was trimmed by 1 base and J by 5 bases, leaving 15 bases between them. CDR1 is KGHSH, CDR2 LQKENI, per germline. For the CDR3, the DNA is TGTGCCAGCTCACCACTGGTGCGGGGAGTGCACGAGCAGTACTTC. It encodes CASSPLVRGVHEQYF.

This sequence joins TRBV28 and TRBJ2-5, with 7 bases fitting TRBD2. V lost 3 bases, J lost 0 bases, and 10 bases stayed unmatched. The CDR3 loop spans 17 amino acids. CDR1 MDHEN and CDR2 SYDVKM come from the germline V gene. The CDR3 DNA sequence: TGTGCCAGCAGTTTTGGGAGGGGATCCTGGGACCAAGAGACCCAGTACTTC. Protein: CASSFGRGSWDQETQYF.

The rearrangement links TRBV5-1 to TRBJ2-7; tentatively, D is TRBD1 (5 bases). CDR1 is SGHRS, CDR2 YFSETQ, per germline. The CDR3 has 13 amino acids. V was clipped by 5 bases and J by 2 bases, with 11 bases between them. The CDR3 loop reads CASRPTGTYEQYF. The CDR3 bases are TGCGCCAGCAGACCAACAGGCACCTACGAGCAGTACTTC.

The rearrangement uses TRBV15 and TRBJ1-6; D is unresolved. There are 14 residues in the CDR3. CDR1 is LNHNV, CDR2 YYDKDF, per germline (reference sequence). V was shortened by 3 bases and J by 7 bases, with 10 bases between the two germline ends. CDR3 protein: CATSREGGNSPLHF. DNA for the CDR3: TGTGCCACCAGCAGGGAAGGAGGAAATTCACCCCTCCACTTT. The whole variable domain, remainder taken from reference TRBV15 and TRBJ1-6, is DAMVIQNPRYQVTQFGKPVTLSCSQTLNHNVMYWYQQKSSQAPKLLFHYYDKDFNNEADTPDNFQSRRPNTSFCFLDIRSPGLGDTAMYLCATSREGGNSPLHFGNGTRLTVT.

The chain has TRBV5-1 and TRBJ2-5; D is perhaps TRBD2 (5 bases). Trimming pared 2 bases from V and 2 bases from J, leaving 13 bases between. The CDR3 sequence is 15 residues long. Germline assignment: CDR1 SGHRS and CDR2 YFSETQ. DNA of the CDR3: TGCGCCAGCAGCTTTTCTGACTCGGGGCAAGAGACCCAGTACTTC. This codes for CASSFSDSGQETQYF.

The V gene is TRBV5-8, the J gene TRBJ1-5, with a tentative D call TRBD1 (6 bases). The length of the CDR3 is 16 residues. V lost 0 bases, J lost 7 bases, and 17 bases lay in between. Germline CDR1 reads SGHTS; CDR2 reads YDEGEE. CDR3 DNA sequence: TGTGCCAGCAGCTTGGAAAGGGGGGGGCGGGAACAGCCCCAGCATTTT. Its translation is CASSLERGGREQPQHF. The variable domain in full, with the rest retrieved from reference TRBV5-8 and TRBJ1-5, is EAGVTQSPTHLIKTRGQQATLRCSPISGHTSVYWYQQALGLGLQFLLWYDEGEERNRGNFPPRFSGRQFPNYSSELNVNALELEDSALYLCASSLERGGREQPQHFGDGTRLSIL.

The rearrangement links TRBV29-1 to TRBJ2-5, with no clear D. From germline, CDR1 is SQVTM and CDR2 ANQGSEA. Trimming took 5 bases from V and 1 from J, leaving 5 bases between them. This CDR3 spans 11 amino acids. Here the CDR3 reads CSVLSQETQYF. Written as DNA, the CDR3 is TGCAGCGTTCTCAGCCAAGAGACCCAGTACTTC.

V gene TRBV9 combines with J gene TRBJ2-3; TRBD2 matches 8 bases. Germline V gene data show CDR1 as SGDLS and CDR2 as YYNGEE. The trim removed 4 bases at V and 5 bases at J, leaving 15 bases unmatched. CDR3 length: 17 residues. For the CDR3, the DNA is TGTGCCAGCAGCCCAGGGCCAGGCAGCGGGGGTAAAGATACGCAGTATTTT. This encodes CASSPGPGSGGKDTQYF.

The chain employs TRBV28 and TRBJ2-1, with D perhaps matching TRBD2 (6 bases). Germline V gives CDR1 MDHEN, CDR2 SYDVKM. The CDR3 is 16 amino acids. With 3 bases removed from V and 3 bases from J, the gap between germline ends came to 15 bases. CDR3 in amino acids: CASSLGGGGYYNEQFF. In nucleotides, the CDR3 is TGTGCCAGCAGTTTGGGGGGTGGCGGGTACTACAATGAGCAGTTCTTC.

This sequence joins TRBV6-6 and TRBJ2-7, with 8 bases matching TRBD2. The CDR3 has 14 residues. Per the germline V gene, CDR1 is MNHNY and CDR2 is SVGAGI (reference sequence). The V segment lost 7 bases and the J segment 3 bases; nucleotides outside the gene matches: 8. The CDR3 DNA sequence: TGTGCCAGCATTCAAGCAAGCGGGGGCTACGAGCAGTACTTC. Translated, it gives CASIQASGGYEQYF.

In its sample, this clone was seen a few times. The chain recombines TRBV5-1 with TRBJ2-5; D might be TRBD2 (6 bases). The germline V gene has CDR1 SGHRS and CDR2 YFSETQ. Trimming left V 4 bases short and J 0 bases short, with 16 bases between. CDR3 size: 16 residues. CDR3 sequence reads: CASSRGPASDQETQYF. In DNA, the CDR3 is TGCGCCAGCAGCCGAGGACCGGCTAGCGACCAAGAGACCCAGTACTTC. The whole variable domain, filled in from reference TRBV5-1 and TRBJ2-5, reads KAGVTQTPRYLIKTRGQQVTLSCSPISGHRSVSWYQQTPGQGLQFLFEYFSETQRNKGNFPGRFSGRQFSNSRSEMNVSTLELGDSALYLCASSRGPASDQETQYFGPGTRLLVL.

The chain links TRBV4-2 to TRBJ2-4; no definite D call. Germline CDR1 is LGHNA and CDR2 is YNFKEQ. The CDR3 is 16 residues long. Trimming pared 0 bases from V and 0 bases from J, leaving 9 bases between. The CDR3: CASSQDPLLAKNIQYF. The CDR3 bases are TGTGCCAGCAGCCAAGATCCGTTACTAGCCAAAAACATTCAGTACTTC.

The CDR3: CASSIGGFQNTEAFF. The CDR3 nucleotides read TGTGCCAGTAGTATAGGCGGGTTCCAGAACACTGAAGCTTTCTTT. The chain couples TRBV19 to TRBJ1-1; D ambiguous. CDR3 length: 15 residues. Germline values: CDR1 LNHDA, CDR2 SQIVND (reference sequence). The V gene lost 1 base and the J gene lost 1 base, with 10 bases spanning the gap.

V gene TRBV6-5 combines with J gene TRBJ2-7, with D possibly TRBD2 on 7 matching bases. With 2 bases removed from V and 4 bases from J, the gap between germline ends came to 15 bases. CDR3 length: 15 residues. Germline lookup yields CDR1 MNHEY and CDR2 SVGAGI. Here the CDR3 reads CASSYGGGRWYEQYF. In DNA, the CDR3 is TGTGCCAGCAGTTACGGGGGGGGGCGTTGGTACGAGCAGTACTTC.

The chain is built from TRBV12-2 and TRBJ2-3; TRBD1 is the table's D call and was not checked against the DNA. TRBV12-2 is a listed pseudogene. The CDR3 totals 17 residues. In DNA form, the CDR3 reads TGTGCAAGTCGCTTAGCGCTAGGGGCCATTGGCACAGATACGCAGTATTTT. It specifies CASRLALGAIGTDTQYF.

This rearrangement joins TRBV2 to TRBJ1-5; D call uncertain. Germline V lookup: CDR1 SNHLY, CDR2 FYNNEI. The CDR3 extends over 13 amino acids. The V and J ends lost 0 bases and 13 bases respectively, with 13 bases between them. Here the CDR3 DNA reads TGTGCCAGCAGTGAAGCGCGGGCAGAGTTACAGCATTTT. It is translated as CASSEARAELQHF. The variable domain in full, with the rest retrieved from reference TRBV2 and TRBJ1-5, is EPEVTQTPSHQVTQMGQEVILRCVPISNHLYFYWYRQILGQKVEFLVSFYNNEISEKSEIFDDQFSVERPDGSNFTLKIRSTKLEDSAMYFCASSEARAELQHFGDGTRLSIL.

V usage is TRBV15 and J usage is TRBJ2-7; a possible D gene is TRBD2 (5 bases). This CDR3 is 16 amino acids long. Germline-derived CDR1 and CDR2 are LNHNV and YYDKDF (reference sequence). V was pared by 1 base and J by 2 bases, with 15 bases between. CDR3 sequence: CATSRVSGLGTYEQYF. As DNA, the CDR3 is TGTGCCACCAGCAGAGTCTCCGGACTGGGGACCTACGAGCAGTACTTC.